A single sample is the source of the 20 T cell receptor beta chains below, sequenced in a study of CXCR3-negative and CXCR3-positive naive CD8 T cells. Their specific antigens are unknown. The libraries of TRB cDNA were prepared using 5' RACE with UMI labels. From its re-call of the 5' RACE reads, TCRdb lists each CDR3 protein once, without DNA. The sample's table shows over 50,000 distinct CDR3 sequences. Study-wide findings and caveats: TRB CDR3s of CXCR3-positive naive cells were more hydrophobic than those of CXCR3-negative naive cells.

The sample was naive CXCR3+ CD8+ T cells from blood. Subset indicated: CD45RO-CCR7+CD27+CD95- naive CD8+ T cells expressing CXCR3 (TNR3+). All receptors come from a human donor in good health. Some clones in this sample may be carry-over from other donors' samples.

The CDR3: CASSRDYEQYF. The J gene is TRBJ2-7, the V gene TRBV18. This CDR3 comprises 11 residues. The germline CDR1 and CDR2 sequences are KGHSH and LQKENI. Variable domain in full (rest from reference TRBV18 and TRBJ2-7): NAGVMQNPRHLVRRRGQEARLRCSPMKGHSHVYWYRQLPEEGLKFMVYLQKENIIDESGMPKERFSAEFPKEGPSILRIQQVVRGDSAAYFCASSRDYEQYFGPGTRLTVT.

The chain joins TRBV7-2 to TRBJ2-5; lacking DNA, the TRBD2 call made by TCRdb goes unchecked. Germline V gene data show CDR1 as SGHTA and CDR2 as FQGNSA. The CDR3 consists of 13 residues. The chain's CDR3 is CASSSGLRETQYF. The full variable domain, rest sourced from reference TRBV7-2 and TRBJ2-5, is GAGVSQSPSNKVTEKGKDVELRCDPISGHTALYWYRQSLGQGLEFLIYFQGNSAPDKSGLPSDRFSAERTGGSVSTLTIQRTQQEDSAVYLCASSSGLRETQYFGPGTRLLVL.

The genes are TRBV6-5 and TRBJ1-2; TCRdb returns TRBD1, unconfirmable since there is no DNA. Looked up from germline, CDR1 is MNHEY and CDR2 is SVGAGI. The CDR3 runs 17 residues. This CDR3 reads CASSYLPQRQGLWGYTF.

The chain uses TRBV11-3 and TRBJ2-3; TCRdb's assignment of TRBD2 cannot be checked, as there is no DNA. From germline, CDR1 is SGHNT and CDR2 YENEEA. This CDR3 has 15 amino acids. CDR3 protein: CASSLRDSLTDTQYF.

CDR3 sequence: CASSLEPGLGPAGYEQYF. The chain links TRBV5-1 to TRBJ2-7; no DNA is available, so the TRBD2 call from TCRdb remains unchecked. Per the germline V gene, CDR1 is SGHRS and CDR2 is YFSETQ. The CDR3 contains 18 residues.

V and J are TRBV27 and TRBJ2-1. Germline-derived CDR1 and CDR2 are MNHEY and SMNVEV (reference sequence). The CDR3 totals 13 residues. CDR3 protein: CASTAEPYNEQFF.

The chain has TRBV5-1 and TRBJ2-7; TCRdb gives TRBD2 as the D gene, but with no DNA this cannot be confirmed. From germline, CDR1 is SGHRS and CDR2 YFSETQ. This CDR3 contains 16 residues. This CDR3 is CASSLGGLAGAYEQYF.

V usage is TRBV12-3 or TRBV12-4 and J usage is TRBJ2-5; TCRdb's assignment of TRBD2 cannot be checked, as there is no DNA. CDR3 length equals 15 residues. The CDR3 region is CASRGLAGVGETQYF.

The chain recombines TRBV24-1 with TRBJ2-2. There are 14 residues in the CDR3. CDR1 and CDR2 from the germline V gene are KGHDR and SFDVKD. The CDR3 spells CATSGNWDTGELFF.

This rearrangement joins TRBV24-1 to TRBJ2-7; checking the TCRdb D call of TRBD1 is not possible without DNA. Germline V lookup: CDR1 KGHDR, CDR2 SFDVKD. CDR3 size: 14 residues. The CDR3 protein is CATSGRDRGHEQYF.

The V gene is TRBV15, the J gene TRBJ2-5; TCRdb indicates TRBD1, and absent DNA this call remains unverified. The length of the CDR3 is 15 residues. Germline lookup yields CDR1 LNHNV and CDR2 YYDKDF (reference sequence). The CDR3 loop reads CATSGQGAGVETQYF.

This chain links TRBV12-3 or TRBV12-4 with TRBJ2-7; TCRdb picks TRBD1, but there is no DNA to check that call. CDR3 length: 15 residues. The CDR3 loop is CASSARQGSAYEQYF.

V gene TRBV15 combines with J gene TRBJ1-4; the D gene TCRdb calls, TRBD1, cannot be checked with no DNA. CDR1 and CDR2 from the germline V gene are LNHNV and YYDKDF (reference sequence). The CDR3 runs to 16 residues. The CDR3 region is CATENRGLPTNEKLFF.

The chain employs TRBV4-2 and TRBJ2-2; TCRdb's D call of TRBD1 is untestable without DNA. Looked up from germline, CDR1 is LGHNA and CDR2 is YNFKEQ. The CDR3 runs to 17 residues. The chain's CDR3 is CASAQTPTGDETGELFF.

The rearrangement links TRBV29-1 to TRBJ2-3; TCRdb returns TRBD1, unconfirmable since there is no DNA. Germline V gene data show CDR1 as SQVTM and CDR2 as ANQGSEA. The CDR3 has 14 residues. CDR3 in amino acids: CSVDRDIDTDTQYF.

The chain is built from TRBV19 and TRBJ2-7; checking the TCRdb D call of TRBD1 is not possible without DNA. CDR3 length equals 15 residues. Per germline, CDR1 LNHDA and CDR2 SQIVND (reference sequence). CDR3 sequence reads: CASSMAGVDFYEQYF.

V usage is TRBV9 and J usage is TRBJ2-7; lacking DNA, the TRBD1 call made by TCRdb goes unchecked. The length of the CDR3 is 14 residues. Per the germline V gene, CDR1 is SGDLS and CDR2 is YYNGEE. The CDR3 sequence is CASSVGGDTYEQYF. Using reference TRBV9 and TRBJ2-7 for the parts outside the CDR3, the full variable domain is DSGVTQTPKHLITATGQRVTLRCSPRSGDLSVYWYQQSLDQGLQFLIQYYNGEERAKGNILERFSAQQFPDLHSELNLSSLELGDSALYFCASSVGGDTYEQYFGPGTRLTVT.

The genes are TRBV4-1 and TRBJ2-7; lacking DNA, the TRBD1 call made by TCRdb goes unchecked. Germline V gene lookup returns CDR1 MGHRA and CDR2 YSYEKL. The CDR3 covers 15 residues. The CDR3 here is CASSPRQAGLSEQYF.

The chain joins TRBV6-5 to TRBJ2-7; with no DNA, the TCRdb D assignment of TRBD1 cannot be verified. Germline CDR1 and CDR2: MNHEY and SVGAGI. CDR3 length: 15 amino acids. CDR3 region: CASSYSNRGRNEQYF.

CDR3 protein: CASTLLGVENIQYF. The chain joins TRBV7-8 to TRBJ2-4; TCRdb indicates TRBD1, and absent DNA this call remains unverified. Germline CDR1 and CDR2: SGHVS and FQNEAQ. This CDR3 is built from 14 residues.